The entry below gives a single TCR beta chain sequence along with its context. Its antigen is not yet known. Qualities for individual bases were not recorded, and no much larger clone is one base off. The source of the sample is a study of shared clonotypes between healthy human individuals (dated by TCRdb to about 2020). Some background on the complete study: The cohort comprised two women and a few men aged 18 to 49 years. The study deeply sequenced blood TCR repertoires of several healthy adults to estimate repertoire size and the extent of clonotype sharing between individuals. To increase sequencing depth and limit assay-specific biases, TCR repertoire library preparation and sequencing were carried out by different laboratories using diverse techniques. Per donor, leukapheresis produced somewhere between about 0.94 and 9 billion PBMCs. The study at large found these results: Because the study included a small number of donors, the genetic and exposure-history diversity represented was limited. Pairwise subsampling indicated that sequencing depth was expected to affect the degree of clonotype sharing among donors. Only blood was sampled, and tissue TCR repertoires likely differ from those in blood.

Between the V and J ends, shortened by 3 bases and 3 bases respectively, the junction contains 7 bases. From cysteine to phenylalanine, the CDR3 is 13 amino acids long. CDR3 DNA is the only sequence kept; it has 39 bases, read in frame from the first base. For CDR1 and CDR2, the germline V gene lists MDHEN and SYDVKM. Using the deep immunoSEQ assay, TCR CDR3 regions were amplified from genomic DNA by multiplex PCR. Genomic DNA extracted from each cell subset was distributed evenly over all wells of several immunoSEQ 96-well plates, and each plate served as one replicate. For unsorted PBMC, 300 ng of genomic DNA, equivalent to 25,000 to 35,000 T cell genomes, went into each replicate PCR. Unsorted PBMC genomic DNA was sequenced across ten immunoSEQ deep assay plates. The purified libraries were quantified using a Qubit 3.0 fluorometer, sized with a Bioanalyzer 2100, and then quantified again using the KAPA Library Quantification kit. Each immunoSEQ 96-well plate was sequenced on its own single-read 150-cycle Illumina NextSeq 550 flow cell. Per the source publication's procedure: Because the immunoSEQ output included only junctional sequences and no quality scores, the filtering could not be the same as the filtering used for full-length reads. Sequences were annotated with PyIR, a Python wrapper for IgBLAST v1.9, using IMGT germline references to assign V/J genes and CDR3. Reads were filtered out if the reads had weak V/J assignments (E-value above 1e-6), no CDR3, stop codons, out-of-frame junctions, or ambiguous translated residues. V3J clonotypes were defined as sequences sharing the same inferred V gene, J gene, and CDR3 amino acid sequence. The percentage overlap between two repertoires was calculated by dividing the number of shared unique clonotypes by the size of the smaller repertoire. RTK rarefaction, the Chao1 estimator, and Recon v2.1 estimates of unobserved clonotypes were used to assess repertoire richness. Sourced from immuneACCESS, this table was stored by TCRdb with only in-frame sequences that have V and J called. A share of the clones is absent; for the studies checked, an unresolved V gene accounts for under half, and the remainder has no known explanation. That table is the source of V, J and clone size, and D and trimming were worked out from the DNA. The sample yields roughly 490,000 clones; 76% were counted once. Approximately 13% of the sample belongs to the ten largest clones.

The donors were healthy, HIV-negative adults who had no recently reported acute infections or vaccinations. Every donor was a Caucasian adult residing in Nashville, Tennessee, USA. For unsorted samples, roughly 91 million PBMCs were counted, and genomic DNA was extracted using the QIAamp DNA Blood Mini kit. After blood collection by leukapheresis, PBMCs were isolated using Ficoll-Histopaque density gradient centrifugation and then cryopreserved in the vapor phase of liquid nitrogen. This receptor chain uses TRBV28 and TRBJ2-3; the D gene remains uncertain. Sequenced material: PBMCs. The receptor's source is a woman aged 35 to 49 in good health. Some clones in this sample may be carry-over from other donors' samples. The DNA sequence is TGTGCCAGCAGTTTTCTAGGGACAGATACGCAGTATTTT. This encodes CASSFLGTDTQYF.